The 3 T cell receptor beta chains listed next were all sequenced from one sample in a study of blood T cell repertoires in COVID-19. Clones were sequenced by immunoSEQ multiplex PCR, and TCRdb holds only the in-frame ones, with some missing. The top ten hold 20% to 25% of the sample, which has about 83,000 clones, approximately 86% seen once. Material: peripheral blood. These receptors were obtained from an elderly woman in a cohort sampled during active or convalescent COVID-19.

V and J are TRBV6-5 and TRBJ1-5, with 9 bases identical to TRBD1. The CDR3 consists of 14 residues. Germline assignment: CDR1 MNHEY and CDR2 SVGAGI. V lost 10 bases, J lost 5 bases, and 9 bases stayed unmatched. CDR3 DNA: TGTGCCACCAATACCGGGACAGGGTATCAGCCCCAGCATTTT. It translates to CATNTGTGYQPQHF.

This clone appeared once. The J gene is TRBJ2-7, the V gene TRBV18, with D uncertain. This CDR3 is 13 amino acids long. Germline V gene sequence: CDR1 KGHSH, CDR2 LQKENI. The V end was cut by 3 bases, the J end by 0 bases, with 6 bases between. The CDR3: CASSPFLSYEQYF. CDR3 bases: TGTGCCAGCTCACCGTTTCTCTCCTACGAGCAGTACTTC.

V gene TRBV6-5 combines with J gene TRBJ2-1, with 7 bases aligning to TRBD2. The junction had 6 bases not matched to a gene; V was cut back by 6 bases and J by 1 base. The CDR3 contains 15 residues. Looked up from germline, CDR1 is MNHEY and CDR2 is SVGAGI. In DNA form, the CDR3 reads TGTGCCAGCAGACCGACTAGCTCGTCCTACAATGAGCAGTTCTTC. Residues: CASRPTSSSYNEQFF.